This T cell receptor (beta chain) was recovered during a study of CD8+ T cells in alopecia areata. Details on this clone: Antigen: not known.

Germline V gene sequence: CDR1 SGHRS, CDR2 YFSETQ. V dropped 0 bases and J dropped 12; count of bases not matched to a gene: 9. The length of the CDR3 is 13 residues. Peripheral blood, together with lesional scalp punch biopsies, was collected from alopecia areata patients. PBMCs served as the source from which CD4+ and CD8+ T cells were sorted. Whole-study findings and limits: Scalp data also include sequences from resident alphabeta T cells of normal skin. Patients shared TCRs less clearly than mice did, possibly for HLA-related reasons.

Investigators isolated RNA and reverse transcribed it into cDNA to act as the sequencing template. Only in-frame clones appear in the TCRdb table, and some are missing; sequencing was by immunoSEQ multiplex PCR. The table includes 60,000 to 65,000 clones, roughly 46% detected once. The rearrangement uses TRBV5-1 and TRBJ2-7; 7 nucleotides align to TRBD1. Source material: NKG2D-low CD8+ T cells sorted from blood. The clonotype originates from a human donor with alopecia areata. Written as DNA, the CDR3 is TGCGCCAGCAGCTTGGGGACAGGCTCGCGTAGGTACTTC. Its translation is CASSLGTGSRRYF.